The table lists the clone carrying this T cell receptor (beta chain) with many counts. Trimming removed 4 bases from V and 1 base from J, with 12 bases in between. This CDR3 has 15 amino acids. The record originates from a study of T cells in Graves' hyperthyroidism and ophthalmopathy. Across 18 months, stable Graves' hyperthyroidism was marked by no progression to ophthalmopathy. TCR beta CDR3 regions were amplified from RNA. An initial round of RT-PCR targeting the TCR CDR3 relied on the HTBI primer set. TCRdb reanalysed the multiplex PCR reads using MiXCR and keeps one entry per CDR3 protein. Of 350,000 to 400,000 distinct CDR3 sequences in the sample, approximately 15% were seen once.

The genes are TRBV12-3 or TRBV12-4 and TRBJ2-3; unclear D gene. This TCR derives from a woman aged 60-70 years with Graves' hyperthyroidism. Sequenced material: blood. Here the CDR3 DNA reads TGTGCCAGCAGTTATCAGCAAAAGCGCACAGATACGCAGTATTTT. Protein sequence: CASSYQQKRTDTQYF.